The present entry profiles one TCR beta chain with its context. V lost 1 base and J lost 4, with 5 bases in between. CDR1 and CDR2 from the germline V gene are MGHRA and YSYEKL. This CDR3 contains 12 residues. The data derive from a study of T cell responses to AZD1222 COVID-19 vaccine. Sequencing was performed with immunoSEQ multiplex PCR; in TCRdb, only in-frame clones are kept and a portion is missing. This table holds roughly 120,000 clones, over 75% found once. This chain links TRBV4-1 with TRBJ2-7; D gene uncertain. The TCR originated in an adult in good health. Here the sequenced sample was peripheral blood, taken on day 0 of MenACWY control vaccination. CDR3 DNA sequence: TGCGCCAGCAGCCAAGGAGGATACGAGCAGTACTTC. Its translation: CASSQGGYEQYF.